The T cell receptor beta chain described here comes from a study of T cell repertoires in cytomegalovirus infection (dated by TCRdb to about 2019). Looking at the study overall: Because public TCR beta signatures pointed to carriage of CMV infection together with the matching HLA type, the HLA type of each donor mattered for the analysis. General conclusions and limits of the study: In both this cohort and an independent approximately 400-donor cohort, the cumulative frequency of public TCR beta family members distinguished carriers of CMV infection plus the relevant HLA type. In the ex vivo response, HLA-C-restricted CMV-specific TCR beta clonotypes were dominant, and in two of eight donors the single most frequent clonotype came from this HLA-C-restricted group.

Taken from cysteine to phenylalanine, the CDR3 has 13 residues. Left in the record is the CDR3 DNA by itself, 39 bases read in frame from the first base. After removal of 1 base from V and 8 bases from J, the junction retains 0 bases not matched to a gene. CDR1 and CDR2 are read off the germline V gene as SGHTA and FQGNSA. As to this clonotype: Its antigen has not been determined. Base qualities were left out, and no much larger clone turns up one base away.

Sequencer: Illumina HiSeq 1500. TCRdb itself trimmed the public reads at Q25 with fastp, ran MiXCR and retained productive beta chains. Each record represents a unique CDR3 protein, reported with the most common genes and DNA among its rows. Here the sample has hundreds of thousands of distinct CDR3 sequences; roughly a sixth occur a single time. The ten largest clones take up approximately 12% of the sample. The receptor comes from a human donor in good health (CMV status not recorded). Some clones in this sample may be carry-over from other donors' samples. The rearrangement joined TRBV7-2 to TRBJ2-1; TRBD1 aligns with 9 central bases. Source material: PBMCs. The CDR3 protein is CASSLDRGHEQFF. In nucleotide form, the sequence is TGTGCCAGCAGCTTAGACAGGGGGCATGAGCAGTTCTTC.